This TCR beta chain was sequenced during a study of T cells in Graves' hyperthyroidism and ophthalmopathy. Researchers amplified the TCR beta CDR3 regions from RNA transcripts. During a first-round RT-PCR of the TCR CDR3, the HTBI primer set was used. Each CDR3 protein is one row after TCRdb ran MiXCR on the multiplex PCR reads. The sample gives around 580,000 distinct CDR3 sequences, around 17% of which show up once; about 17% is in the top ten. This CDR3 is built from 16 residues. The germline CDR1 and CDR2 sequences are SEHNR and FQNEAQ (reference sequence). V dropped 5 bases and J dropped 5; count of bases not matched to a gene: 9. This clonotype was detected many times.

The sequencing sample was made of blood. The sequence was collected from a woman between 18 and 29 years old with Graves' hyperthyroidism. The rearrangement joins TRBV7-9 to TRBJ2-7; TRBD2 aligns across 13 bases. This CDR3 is CASSPQTSGGANEQYF. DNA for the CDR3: TGTGCCAGCAGCCCTCAAACTAGCGGGGGGGCGAACGAGCAGTACTTC.